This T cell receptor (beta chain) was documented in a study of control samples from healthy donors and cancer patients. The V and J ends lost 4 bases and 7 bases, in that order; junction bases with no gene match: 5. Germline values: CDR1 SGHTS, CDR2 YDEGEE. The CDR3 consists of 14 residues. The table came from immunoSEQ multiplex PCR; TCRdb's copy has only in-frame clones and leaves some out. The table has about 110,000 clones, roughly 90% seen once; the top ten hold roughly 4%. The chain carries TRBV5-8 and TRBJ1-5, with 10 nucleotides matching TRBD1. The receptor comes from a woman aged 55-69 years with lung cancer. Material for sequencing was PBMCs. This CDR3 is CASSVGQGDQPQHF. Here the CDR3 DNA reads TGTGCCAGCAGCGTAGGACAGGGGGACCAGCCCCAGCATTTT.